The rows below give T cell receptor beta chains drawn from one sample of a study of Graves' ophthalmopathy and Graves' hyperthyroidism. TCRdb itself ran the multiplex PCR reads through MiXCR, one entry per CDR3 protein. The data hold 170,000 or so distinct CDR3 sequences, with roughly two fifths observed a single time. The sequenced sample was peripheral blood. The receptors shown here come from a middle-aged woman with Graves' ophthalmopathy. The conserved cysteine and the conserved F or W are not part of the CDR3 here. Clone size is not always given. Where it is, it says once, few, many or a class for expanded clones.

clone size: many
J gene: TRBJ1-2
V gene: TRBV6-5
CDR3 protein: ASRRDRTYGYT

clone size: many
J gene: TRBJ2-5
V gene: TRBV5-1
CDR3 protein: ASSLGRAGVRETQY

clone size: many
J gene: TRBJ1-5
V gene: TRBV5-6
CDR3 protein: ASSLGQGGQPQH

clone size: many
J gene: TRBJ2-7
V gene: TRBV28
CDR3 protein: ASSTWTGNPYEQY

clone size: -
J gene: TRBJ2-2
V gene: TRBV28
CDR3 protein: ASSFELRTGELF

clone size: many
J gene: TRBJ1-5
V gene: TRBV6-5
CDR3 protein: ASSSSLQPQH

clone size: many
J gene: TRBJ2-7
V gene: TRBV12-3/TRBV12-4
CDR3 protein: ASRGLLGSYEQY

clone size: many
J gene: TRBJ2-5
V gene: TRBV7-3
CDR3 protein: ASSLTPSGETQY

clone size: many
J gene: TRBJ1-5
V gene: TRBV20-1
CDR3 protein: SARDATGSINQPQH

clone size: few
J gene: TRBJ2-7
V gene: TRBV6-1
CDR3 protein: ASRENTYYEQY

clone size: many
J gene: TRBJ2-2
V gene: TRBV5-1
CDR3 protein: ASSASRASEELF

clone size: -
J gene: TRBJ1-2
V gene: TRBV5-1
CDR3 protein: ASSLEGEQGYT

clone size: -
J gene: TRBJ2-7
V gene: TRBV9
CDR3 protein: ASSVGGNPTYEQY

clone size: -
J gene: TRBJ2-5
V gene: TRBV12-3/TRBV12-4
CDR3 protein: ASSPTEQETQY

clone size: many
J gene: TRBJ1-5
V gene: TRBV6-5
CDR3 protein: ASSYDRGGQPQH

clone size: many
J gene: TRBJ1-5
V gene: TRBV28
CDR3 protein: ASSRVSGLQPQH

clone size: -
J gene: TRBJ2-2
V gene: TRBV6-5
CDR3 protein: ASSYFAAGGGELF

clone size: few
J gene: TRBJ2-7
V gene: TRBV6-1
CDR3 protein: ASSESVVDEQY

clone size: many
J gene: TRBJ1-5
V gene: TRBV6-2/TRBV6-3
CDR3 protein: ASSETGAYSNQPQH

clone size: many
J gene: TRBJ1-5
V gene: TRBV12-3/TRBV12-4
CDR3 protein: ASSPGLNQPQH